What follows are 20 T cell receptor beta chains derived from one specimen sequenced in a study of early stage breast cancer tumors (dated by TCRdb to about 2017). Receptors were amplified or captured by the immunoSEQ multiplex PCR assay. TCRdb provides this immuneACCESS table in a form limited to in-frame rearrangements. Some clones are lacking; in checked studies, under half of them reflect an unresolved V gene, and why the rest are absent is not known. The sample includes 55,000 to 70,000 clones, with roughly 80% observed a single time. About 4.4% of the sample comes from the top ten. The specimen sequenced was blood. The receptor source for this set is a person in their 40s with breast cancer.

This chain uses TRBV7-3 with TRBJ2-1; D is possibly TRBD2 (6 bases). V lost 5 bases and J lost 7, with 15 bases in between. CDR1 and CDR2 (germline): SGHTA, FQGTGA. This CDR3 contains 14 residues. The CDR3: CASSPTLGRNEQFF. CDR3 nucleotides: TGTGCCAGCAGCCCCACCCTGGGGAGGAATGAGCAGTTCTTC.

The chain combines TRBV30 with TRBJ1-2; the match to TRBD1 covers 7 bases. CDR1 is GTSNPN and CDR2 is SVGIG in the germline V gene (reference sequence). The CDR3 runs 12 residues. V lost 2 bases to trimming and J lost 8 bases; unmatched junction nucleotides: 5. The DNA for the CDR3 is TGTGCCTGGAGTCGACAGGGAGGGGGCTACACCTTC. Translated: CAWSRQGGGYTF.

The DNA of the CDR3 is TGTGCCAGTAGCAATGGGTATAGCAATCAGCCCCAGCATTTT. This gives the protein CASSNGYSNQPQHF. V usage is TRBV19 and J usage is TRBJ1-5, with unresolved D. Germline lookup yields CDR1 LNHDA and CDR2 SQIVND (reference sequence). The CDR3 extends over 14 amino acids. V lost 6 bases to trimming and J lost 0 bases, with 9 bases between them.

This chain connects TRBV30 to TRBJ2-5; D may correspond to TRBD1 or TRBD2 (5 bases each). CDR3 size: 18 residues. Germline loops: CDR1 GTSNPN, CDR2 SVGIG (reference sequence). Trimming took off 2 bases at V and 0 bases at J, with 22 bases between the two ends. The CDR3 nucleotides read TGTGCCTGGAGTCCTAGGACACGGGGACGAATGTACCAAGAGACCCAGTACTTC. Encoded protein: CAWSPRTRGRMYQETQYF.

This clone appeared a single time. The rearrangement joins TRBV7-2 to TRBJ2-5; D may be TRBD1 (6 bases). V shed 3 bases and J shed 2 bases, with 7 bases lying between them. The CDR3 is made up of 13 amino acids. The germline V gene encodes CDR1 SGHTA and CDR2 FQGNSA. This CDR3 reads CASSFGQQETQYF. DNA of the CDR3: TGTGCCAGCAGCTTCGGACAGCAAGAGACCCAGTACTTC.

The V and J genes are TRBV30 and TRBJ1-5; D unresolved. This CDR3 is built from 13 residues. Germline-derived CDR1 and CDR2 are GTSNPN and SVGIG (reference sequence). V was trimmed by 2 bases and J by 0 bases, leaving 5 bases between them. The CDR3, as DNA: TGTGCCTGGAGTCTGAATAGCAATCAGCCCCAGCATTTT. Amino acid sequence: CAWSLNSNQPQHF. Together with reference TRBV30 and TRBJ1-5, the CDR3 gives the full variable domain: SQTIHQWPATLVQPVGSPLSLECTVEGTSNPNLYWYRQAAGRGLQLLFYSVGIGQISSEVPQNLSASRPQDRQFILSSKKLLLSDSGFYLCAWSLNSNQPQHFGDGTRLSIL.

The gene calls are TRBV5-1 and TRBJ1-2, with D perhaps TRBD1 (6 bases). Germline CDR1 is SGHRS and CDR2 is YFSETQ. CDR3 length: 14 residues. Trimming took off 4 bases at V and 3 bases at J, with 13 bases between the two ends. In nucleotides, the CDR3 is TGCGCCAGCAGCCCAACAGGGACTGACTATGGCTACACCTTC. Its protein is CASSPTGTDYGYTF.

This clone was observed a single time. The rearrangement joins TRBV9 to TRBJ2-5; TRBD2 matches 7 bases. CDR1 SGDLS and CDR2 YYNGEE come from the germline V gene. This CDR3 spans 15 amino acids. V gave up 0 bases and J gave up 3 bases; unmatched junction bases: 5. CDR3 DNA: TGTGCCAGCAGCGTAGCTTCGGGACTAAAAGAGACCCAGTACTTC. As protein: CASSVASGLKETQYF.

The chain uses TRBV6-5 and TRBJ1-4, with 11 bases that match TRBD1. The ends lost 4 bases at V and 6 bases at J; junction bases unmatched: 1. The CDR3 loop spans 14 amino acids. Germline loops: CDR1 MNHEY, CDR2 SVGAGI. CDR3 in amino acids: CASSLGQGDEKLFF. Written as DNA, the CDR3 is TGTGCCAGCAGTTTGGGACAGGGGGATGAAAAACTGTTTTTT.

This chain's CDR3 is CASSHGGATPGSYNEQFF. CDR3 DNA sequence: TGCGCCAGCAGTCACGGCGGGGCTACCCCGGGCTCCTACAATGAGCAGTTCTTC. J is TRBJ2-1 and V is TRBV23-1, with D perhaps TRBD2 (6 bases). TRBV23-1 is assigned to the ORF class and has an uncertain function. CDR3 length equals 18 residues. Trimming took off 3 bases at V and 0 bases at J, with 18 bases between the two ends.

The rearrangement links TRBV6-5 to TRBJ1-1; perhaps TRBD1 as D (5 bases). CDR1 MNHEY and CDR2 SVGAGI come from the germline V gene. Trimming removed 7 bases at V and 0 bases at J, with 15 bases between. There are 15 residues in the CDR3. CDR3 in amino acids: CASTVGMGLNTEAFF. CDR3 DNA: TGTGCCAGCACCGTCGGGATGGGACTGAACACTGAAGCTTTCTTT.

V gene TRBV28 combines with J gene TRBJ1-3; 9 bases are a match to TRBD1. J was trimmed by 5 bases and V by 5 bases; bases with no gene match: 4. CDR1 is MDHEN, CDR2 SYDVKM, per germline. The CDR3 runs 14 residues. CDR3 protein: CASSRQGGRNTIYF. CDR3 DNA: TGTGCCAGCAGTCGACAGGGGGGTAGAAACACCATATATTTT.

This sequence joins TRBV28 and TRBJ1-2; 8 positions match TRBD1. Germline V CDR1 and CDR2: MDHEN, SYDVKM. With 2 bases clipped from V and 7 bases from J, the junction kept 9 bases outside the gene matches. The CDR3 consists of 15 residues. CDR3 residues: CASSLPQGAPSGYTF. CDR3 bases: TGTGCCAGCAGTTTACCCCAGGGGGCGCCAAGTGGCTACACCTTC.

The chain carries TRBV19 and TRBJ2-7; 7 bases are shared with TRBD2. Losses at the gene ends were 6 bases for V and 3 bases for J; bases not matched to a gene: 11. Looked up from germline, CDR1 is LNHDA and CDR2 is SQIVND (reference sequence). The CDR3 covers 15 residues. CDR3 DNA: TGTGCCAGTAGCCTTGGAGCGGGACCCATCTACGAGCAGTACTTC. Amino acids: CASSLGAGPIYEQYF.

The V gene is TRBV7-9, the J gene TRBJ2-1; 10 bases are a match to TRBD2. With 2 bases clipped from V and 8 bases from J, the junction kept 6 bases outside the gene matches. The CDR3 is 15 residues long. Germline V gene lookup returns CDR1 SEHNR and CDR2 FQNEAQ (reference sequence). The CDR3 coding sequence is TGTGCCAGCAGCTTACTAGCGGGGGAGCGTCATGAGCAGTTCTTC. Amino acid sequence: CASSLLAGERHEQFF.

This rearrangement joins TRBV5-1 to TRBJ2-1, with TRBD1 matching over 10 bases. The V gene end was trimmed by 6 bases and the J gene end by 9 bases; junction bases not matched to a gene: 9. CDR1 and CDR2 (germline): SGHRS, YFSETQ. The CDR3 runs 14 residues. The CDR3, as DNA: TGCGCCAGCAAACCGGGACAGGGGCGCCCTGAGCAGTTCTTC. Translating it yields CASKPGQGRPEQFF.

This clone was observed a handful of times. The rearrangement links TRBV29-1 to TRBJ1-1; D gene ambiguous. Germline V gene sequence: CDR1 SQVTM, CDR2 ANQGSEA. The CDR3 sequence is 14 residues long. V was cut by 1 base and J by 5 bases, with 14 bases left in between. Here the CDR3 DNA reads TGCAGCGTTGAAGCTAGGGCCGGCGGGACTGAAGCTTTCTTT. Translated: CSVEARAGGTEAFF. Supplemented by reference TRBV29-1 and TRBJ1-1, the full variable domain reads SAVISQKPSRDICQRGTSLTIQCQVDSQVTMMFWYRQQPGQSLTLIATANQGSEATYESGFVIDKFPISRPNLTFSTLTVSNMSPEDSSIYLCSVEARAGGTEAFFGQGTRLTVV.

The chain has TRBV6-1 and TRBJ2-3, with TRBD1 matching 8 bases. Unmatched junction bases numbered 4, after V lost 4 bases and J lost 4 bases. The CDR3 loop spans 14 amino acids. Germline values: CDR1 MNHNS, CDR2 SASEGT. The CDR3 DNA sequence: TGTGCCAGCAGTGGACAGGGGTTGGCAGATACGCAGTATTTT. Protein: CASSGQGLADTQYF.

The V gene is TRBV27, the J gene TRBJ2-1; D unresolved. CDR1 is MNHEY, CDR2 SMNVEV, per germline (reference sequence). The CDR3 consists of 16 residues. V was clipped by 6 bases and J by 2 bases, with 17 bases between them. CDR3 sequence (DNA): TGTGCCAGCAGCCTCTTAGGAGTGGAGACCTACAATGAGCAGTTCTTC. Its translation: CASSLLGVETYNEQFF.

This clone came up a few times. This rearrangement joins TRBV15 to TRBJ2-1; 10 nucleotides line up with TRBD2. The CDR3 consists of 15 residues. V shed 5 bases, J shed 6 bases, and the junction held 7 bases outside the gene matches. From germline, CDR1 is LNHNV and CDR2 YYDKDF (reference sequence). The CDR3 region has the DNA TGTGCCACCAGCCACGGACTAGCGGAGACCAATGAGCAGTTCTTC. Its translation: CATSHGLAETNEQFF.